The TCR beta chain under discussion was sequenced for a study of blood T cells in healthy people across ages. Across the study: Per two T cells, about one barcoded beta molecule was captured through template switching. Study outcomes and limitations: Measured against age, TCR beta diversity per million T cells decreased in a roughly linear manner.

This CDR3 is built from 12 residues. Germline values: CDR1 SGDLS, CDR2 YYNGEE. Trimming pared 7 bases from V and 3 bases from J, leaving 9 bases between. Next came a second PCR, run for 7 to 11 cycles, which used a sample-barcoded 5' primer along with a J-beta primer mix. MiXCR was run by TCRdb on the 5' RACE reads, yielding one entry per CDR3 protein. The sample gives more than 1 million distinct CDR3 sequences, around 43% of which show up once; approximately 19% is in the top ten. There were healthy Caucasian individuals from Russia, aged about 6 to 90, serving as donors. Extractions gave at least 6 micrograms of total RNA per sample. With respect to this clonotype: Its antigen is still unknown.

The rearrangement links TRBV9 to TRBJ2-3; D is undetermined. The sample was blood. The clonotype originates from a woman aged 55-70 years in good health. The CDR3 loop reads CASGSITDTQYF. Written as DNA, the CDR3 is TGTGCCAGCGGATCTATTACAGATACGCAGTATTTT.